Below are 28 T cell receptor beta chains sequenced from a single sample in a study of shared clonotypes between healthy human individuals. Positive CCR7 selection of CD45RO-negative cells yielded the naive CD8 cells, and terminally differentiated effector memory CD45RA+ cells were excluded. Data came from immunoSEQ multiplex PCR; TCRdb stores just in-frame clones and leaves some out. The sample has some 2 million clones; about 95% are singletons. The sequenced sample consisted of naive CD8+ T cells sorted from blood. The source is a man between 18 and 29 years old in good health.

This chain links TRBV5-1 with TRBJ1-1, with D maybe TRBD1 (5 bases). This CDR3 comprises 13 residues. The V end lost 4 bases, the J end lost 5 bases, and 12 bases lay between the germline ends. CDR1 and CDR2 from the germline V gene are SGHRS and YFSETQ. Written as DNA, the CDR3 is TGCGCCAGCAGCCCCGACAGTATAACTGAAGCTTTCTTT. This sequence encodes CASSPDSITEAFF.

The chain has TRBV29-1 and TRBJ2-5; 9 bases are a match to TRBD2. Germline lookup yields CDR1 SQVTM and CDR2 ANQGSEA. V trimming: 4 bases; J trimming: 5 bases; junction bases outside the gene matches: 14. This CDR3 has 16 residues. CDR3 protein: CSVGGRASGESETQYF. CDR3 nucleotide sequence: TGCAGCGTTGGGGGCAGAGCTAGCGGGGAATCGGAGACCCAGTACTTC.

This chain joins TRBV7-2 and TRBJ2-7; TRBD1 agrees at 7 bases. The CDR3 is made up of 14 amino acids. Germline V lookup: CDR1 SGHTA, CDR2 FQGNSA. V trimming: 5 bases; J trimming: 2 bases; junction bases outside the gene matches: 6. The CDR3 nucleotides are TGTGCCAGCAGCAAAGTAGGGGGCCCCTACGAGCAGTACTTC. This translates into CASSKVGGPYEQYF.

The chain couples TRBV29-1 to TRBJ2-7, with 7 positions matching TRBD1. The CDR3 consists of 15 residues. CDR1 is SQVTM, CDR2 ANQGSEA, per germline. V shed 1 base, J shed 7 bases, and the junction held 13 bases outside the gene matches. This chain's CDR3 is CSVEGGTGETGEQYF. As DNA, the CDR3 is TGCAGCGTTGAAGGCGGAACAGGGGAGACAGGGGAGCAGTACTTC.

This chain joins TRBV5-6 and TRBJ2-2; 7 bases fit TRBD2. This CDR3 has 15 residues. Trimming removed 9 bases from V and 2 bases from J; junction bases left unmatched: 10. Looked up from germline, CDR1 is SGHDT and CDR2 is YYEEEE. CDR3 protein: CATRFERDNTGELFF. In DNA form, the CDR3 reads TGTGCCACCCGGTTTGAGCGGGATAACACCGGGGAGCTGTTTTTT.

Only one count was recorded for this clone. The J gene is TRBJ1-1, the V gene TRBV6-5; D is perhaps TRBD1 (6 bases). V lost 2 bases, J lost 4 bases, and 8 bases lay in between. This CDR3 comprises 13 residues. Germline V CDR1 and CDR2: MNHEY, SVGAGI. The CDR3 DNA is TGTGCCAGCAGTTACGGGACACTCACTGAAGCTTTCTTT. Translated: CASSYGTLTEAFF.

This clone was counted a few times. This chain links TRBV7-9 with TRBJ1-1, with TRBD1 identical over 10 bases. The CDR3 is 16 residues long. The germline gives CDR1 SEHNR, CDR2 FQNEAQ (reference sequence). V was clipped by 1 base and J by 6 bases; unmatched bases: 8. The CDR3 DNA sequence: TGTGCCAGCAGCTTAGTCCCGGACAGGGGGGATTCTGAAGCTTTCTTT. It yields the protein CASSLVPDRGDSEAFF.

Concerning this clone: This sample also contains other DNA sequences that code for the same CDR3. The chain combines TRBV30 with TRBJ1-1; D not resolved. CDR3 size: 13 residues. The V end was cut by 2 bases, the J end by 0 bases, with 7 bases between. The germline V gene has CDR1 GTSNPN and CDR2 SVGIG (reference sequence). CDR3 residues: CAWSPGLNTEAFF. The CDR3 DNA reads TGTGCCTGGAGTCCCGGGTTGAACACTGAAGCTTTCTTT. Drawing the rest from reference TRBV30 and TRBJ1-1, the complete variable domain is SQTIHQWPATLVQPVGSPLSLECTVEGTSNPNLYWYRQAAGRGLQLLFYSVGIGQISSEVPQNLSASRPQDRQFILSSKKLLLSDSGFYLCAWSPGLNTEAFFGQGTRLTVV.

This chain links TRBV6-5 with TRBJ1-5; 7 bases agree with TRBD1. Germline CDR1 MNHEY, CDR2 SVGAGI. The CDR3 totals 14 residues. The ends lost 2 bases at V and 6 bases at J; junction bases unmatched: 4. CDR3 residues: CASSYAGGGQPQHF. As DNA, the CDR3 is TGTGCCAGCAGTTACGCAGGGGGGGGTCAGCCCCAGCATTTT.

The chain's CDR3 is CASSLGGSSYGYTF. The DNA for the CDR3 is TGTGCCAGCAGTTTGGGGGGCTCTAGCTATGGCTACACCTTC. The rearrangement uses TRBV28 and TRBJ1-2, with D perhaps matching TRBD1 (6 bases). The CDR3 consists of 14 residues. Germline V gene sequence: CDR1 MDHEN, CDR2 SYDVKM. V lost 3 bases, J lost 4 bases, and 12 bases lay in between.

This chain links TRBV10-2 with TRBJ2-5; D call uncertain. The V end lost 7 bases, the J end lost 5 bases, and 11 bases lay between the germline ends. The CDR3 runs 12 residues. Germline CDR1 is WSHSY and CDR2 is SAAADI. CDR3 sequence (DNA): TGCGCCAGCACAACCGGATTTGAGACCCAGTACTTC. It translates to CASTTGFETQYF.

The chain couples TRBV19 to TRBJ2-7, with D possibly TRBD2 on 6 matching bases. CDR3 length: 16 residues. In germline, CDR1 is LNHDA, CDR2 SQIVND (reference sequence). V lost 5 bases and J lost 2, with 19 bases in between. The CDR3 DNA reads TGTGCCAGTAGTGCGTCTTCCGGGACTGGCACCTACGAGCAGTACTTC. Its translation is CASSASSGTGTYEQYF.

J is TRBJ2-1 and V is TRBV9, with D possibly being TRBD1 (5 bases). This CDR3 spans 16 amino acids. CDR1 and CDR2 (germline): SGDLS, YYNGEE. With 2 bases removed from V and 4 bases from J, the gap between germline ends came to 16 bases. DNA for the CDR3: TGTGCCAGCAGCGTGGAAGGGGCAGGGTATTACAATGAGCAGTTCTTC. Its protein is CASSVEGAGYYNEQFF. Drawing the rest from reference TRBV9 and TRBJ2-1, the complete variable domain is DSGVTQTPKHLITATGQRVTLRCSPRSGDLSVYWYQQSLDQGLQFLIQYYNGEERAKGNILERFSAQQFPDLHSELNLSSLELGDSALYFCASSVEGAGYYNEQFFGPGTRLTVL.

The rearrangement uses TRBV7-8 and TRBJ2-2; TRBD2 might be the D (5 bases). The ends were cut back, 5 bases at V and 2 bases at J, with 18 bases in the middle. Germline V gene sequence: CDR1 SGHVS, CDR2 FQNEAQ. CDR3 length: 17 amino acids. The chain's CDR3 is CASSRGLGQENTGELFF. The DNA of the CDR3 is TGTGCCAGCAGCCGCGGACTCGGGCAGGAAAACACCGGGGAGCTGTTTTTT. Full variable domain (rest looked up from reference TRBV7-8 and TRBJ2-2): GAGVSQSPRYKVAKRGQDVALRCDPISGHVSLFWYQQALGQGPEFLTYFQNEAQLDKSGLPSDRFFAERPEGSVSTLKIQRTQQEDSAVYLCASSRGLGQENTGELFFGEGSRLTVL.

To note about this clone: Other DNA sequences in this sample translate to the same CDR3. The CDR3 nucleotides are TGTGCTAGTGGTTTGGGACCTAGCAATCAGCCCCAGCATTTT. It translates to CASGLGPSNQPQHF. This chain links TRBV12-5 with TRBJ1-5; D gene ambiguous. V lost 1 base and J lost 0, with 4 bases in between. CDR1 is LGHNT, CDR2 FRNRAP, per germline. The CDR3 runs to 14 residues.

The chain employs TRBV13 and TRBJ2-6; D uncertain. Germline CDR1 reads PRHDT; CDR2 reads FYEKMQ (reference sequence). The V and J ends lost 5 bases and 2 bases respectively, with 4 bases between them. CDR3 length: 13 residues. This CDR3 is CASSPPGANVLTF. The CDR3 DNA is TGTGCCAGCAGCCCCCCTGGGGCCAACGTCCTGACTTTC.

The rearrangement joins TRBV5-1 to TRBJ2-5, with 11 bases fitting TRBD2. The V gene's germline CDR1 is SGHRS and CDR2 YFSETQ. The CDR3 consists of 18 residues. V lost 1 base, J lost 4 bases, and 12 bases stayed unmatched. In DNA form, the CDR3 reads TGCGCCAGCAGCTTGATACGAGTAACTAGCGGGAGTTCAGAGACCCAGTACTTC. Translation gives CASSLIRVTSGSSETQYF.

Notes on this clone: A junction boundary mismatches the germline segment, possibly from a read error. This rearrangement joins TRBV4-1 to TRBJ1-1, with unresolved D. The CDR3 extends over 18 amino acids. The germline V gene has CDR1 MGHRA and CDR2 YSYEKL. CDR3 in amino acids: CASTQRDTLQARGTEAFF. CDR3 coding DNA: TGCGCCAGCACCCAAAGGGATACTTTGCAGGCCCGTGGGACTGAAGCTTTCTTT.

For the CDR3, the DNA is TGTGCCAGCAGCTTGGTGGACTCTAGCACAGATACGCAGTATTTT. It yields the protein CASSLVDSSTDTQYF. This chain links TRBV5-4 with TRBJ2-3; D perhaps matches TRBD2 (5 bases). The CDR3 loop spans 15 amino acids. Trimming cost V 0 bases and J 0 bases, with 8 bases left between them. The germline CDR1 and CDR2 sequences are SGHNT and YYREEE (reference sequence).

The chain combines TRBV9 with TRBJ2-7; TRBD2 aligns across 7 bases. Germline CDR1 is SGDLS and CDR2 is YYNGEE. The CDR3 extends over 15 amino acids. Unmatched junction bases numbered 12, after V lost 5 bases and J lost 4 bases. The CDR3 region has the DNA TGTGCCAGCAGTAAAAACGGCGGGAGCTGGTACGAGCAGTACTTC. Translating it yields CASSKNGGSWYEQYF.

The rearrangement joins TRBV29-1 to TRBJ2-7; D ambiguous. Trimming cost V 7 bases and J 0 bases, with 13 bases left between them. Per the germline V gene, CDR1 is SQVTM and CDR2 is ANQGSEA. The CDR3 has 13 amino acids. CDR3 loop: CSGILGSSYEQYF. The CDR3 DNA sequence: TGCAGCGGAATTCTAGGAAGCTCCTACGAGCAGTACTTC.

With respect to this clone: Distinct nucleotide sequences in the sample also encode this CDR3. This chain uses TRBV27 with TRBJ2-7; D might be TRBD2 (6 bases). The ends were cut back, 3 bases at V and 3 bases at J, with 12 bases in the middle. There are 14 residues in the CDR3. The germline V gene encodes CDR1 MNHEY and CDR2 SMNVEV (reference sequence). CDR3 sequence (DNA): TGTGCCAGCAGTTTTACCGGGGGACTCTACGAGCAGTACTTC. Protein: CASSFTGGLYEQYF.

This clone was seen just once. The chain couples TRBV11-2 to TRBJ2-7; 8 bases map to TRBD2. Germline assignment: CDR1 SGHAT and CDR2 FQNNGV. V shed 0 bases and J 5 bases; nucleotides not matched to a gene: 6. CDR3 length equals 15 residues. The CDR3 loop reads CASSLDRRGGHEQYF. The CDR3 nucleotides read TGTGCCAGCAGCTTAGATCGACGGGGGGGCCACGAGCAGTACTTC.

The CDR3 DNA is TGTGCCAGCAGTTTAGGAGTAGCGGGATATCTTAACACCGGGGAGCTGTTTTTT. Protein product: CASSLGVAGYLNTGELFF. V is TRBV27 and J is TRBJ2-2; 8 bases line up with TRBD2. This CDR3 comprises 18 residues. From germline, CDR1 is MNHEY and CDR2 SMNVEV (reference sequence). The J segment lost 2 bases and the V segment lost 2 bases, leaving 10 bases of the junction unmatched.

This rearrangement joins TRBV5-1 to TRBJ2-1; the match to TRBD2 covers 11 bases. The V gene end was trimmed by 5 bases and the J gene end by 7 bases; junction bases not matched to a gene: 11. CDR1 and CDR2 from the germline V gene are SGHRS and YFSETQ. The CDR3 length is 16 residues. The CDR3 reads CASRGLTSGAGNEQFF. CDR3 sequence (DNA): TGCGCCAGCAGGGGGCTGACTAGCGGGGCGGGTAATGAGCAGTTCTTC. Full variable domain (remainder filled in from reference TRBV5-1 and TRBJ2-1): KAGVTQTPRYLIKTRGQQVTLSCSPISGHRSVSWYQQTPGQGLQFLFEYFSETQRNKGNFPGRFSGRQFSNSRSEMNVSTLELGDSALYLCASRGLTSGAGNEQFFGPGTRLTVL.

The CDR3 spells CASSWRSSYEQYF. In DNA, the CDR3 is TGTGCCAGCAGCTGGAGGTCCTCCTACGAGCAGTACTTC. The genes are TRBV7-9 and TRBJ2-7, with D possibly matching TRBD2 (5 bases). Germline CDR1 and CDR2: SEHNR and FQNEAQ (reference sequence). V lost 4 bases to trimming and J lost 0 bases, with 7 bases between them. This CDR3 region has 13 residues.

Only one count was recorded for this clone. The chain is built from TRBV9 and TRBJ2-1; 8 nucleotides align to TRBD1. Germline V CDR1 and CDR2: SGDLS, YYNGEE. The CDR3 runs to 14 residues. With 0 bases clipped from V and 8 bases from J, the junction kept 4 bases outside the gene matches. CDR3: CASSVAGQADEQFF. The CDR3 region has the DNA TGTGCCAGCAGCGTAGCGGGACAGGCTGATGAGCAGTTCTTC.

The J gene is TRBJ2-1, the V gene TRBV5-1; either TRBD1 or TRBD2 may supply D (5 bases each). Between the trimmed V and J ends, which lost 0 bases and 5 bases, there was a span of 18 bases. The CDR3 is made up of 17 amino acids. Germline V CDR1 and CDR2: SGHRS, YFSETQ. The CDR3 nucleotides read TGCGCCAGCAGCTTGGAGGGGACGGAACAGTGGGACAATGAGCAGTTCTTC. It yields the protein CASSLEGTEQWDNEQFF.